This paragraph covers one T cell receptor beta chain sequence. Method: immunoSEQ multiplex PCR; TCRdb's copy keeps in-frame clones and lacks some. The sample has over 150,000 clones; around 86% are singletons. The sample comes from a study of blood T cell repertoires in COVID-19. About the study: Researchers got acute and convalescent COVID-19 samples from the United States, Italy and Spain. In each case, the material was cDNA or gDNA derived from T cells, B-cell-depleted T cells, or PBMCs.

Those enrolled in Seattle joined during active infection and were followed longitudinally afterward. The CDR3 length is 16 residues. V was trimmed by 4 bases and J by 0 bases, leaving 13 bases between them. The V gene's germline CDR1 is SGHRS and CDR2 YFSETQ. The source of this sequence is a woman in her 70s with COVID-19, enrolled during active disease. This chain joins TRBV5-1 and TRBJ1-4; D remains ambiguous. The material sequenced was peripheral blood. The CDR3 loop reads CASSPGGSATNEKLFF. The DNA for the CDR3 is TGCGCCAGCAGCCCTGGCGGGTCTGCAACTAATGAAAAACTGTTTTTT.